The 4 T cell receptor beta chains presented below share a single source sample, sequenced in a study of blood T cell repertoires in COVID-19 (dated by TCRdb to the early 2020s). Libraries were constructed by the immunoSEQ multiplex PCR assay. TCRdb took over this immuneACCESS table, retaining in-frame rearrangements with V and J assigned. Such tables are incomplete; in checked studies, under half of the missing clones stem from an unresolved V gene, and the remainder is unexplained. The sample includes about 350,000 clones, with roughly 90% observed a single time. The ten largest clones capture 0.95% to 1.1% of the sample. Input material: PBMCs or T cells enriched from blood (not recorded which). All receptors derive from a woman under 40 who had been exposed to COVID-19.

This clone was counted only a few times. CDR3 sequence reads: CASRLTGNYGYTF. DNA for the CDR3: TGTGCCAGCAGACTGACAGGAAACTATGGCTACACCTTC. The J gene is TRBJ1-2, the V gene TRBV5-6; the D gene is possibly TRBD1 (6 bases). V was trimmed by 5 bases and J by 2 bases, leaving 10 bases between them. Germline V CDR1 and CDR2: SGHDT, YYEEEE. CDR3 length: 13 residues.

The rearrangement uses TRBV10-3 and TRBJ1-2, with D perhaps matching TRBD1 (6 bases). CDR3 length: 13 residues. With 6 bases removed from V and 4 bases from J, the gap between germline ends came to 12 bases. Germline assignment: CDR1 ENHRY and CDR2 SYGVKD. CDR3 in amino acids: CAISADSLYGYTF. As DNA, the CDR3 is TGTGCCATCAGCGCGGACAGTCTCTATGGCTACACCTTC.

The chain couples TRBV12-3 or TRBV12-4 to TRBJ2-7; D might be TRBD1 (6 bases). The CDR3 length is 13 residues. Trimming shortened V by 5 bases and J by 0 bases, and 8 bases separated the two germline ends. The CDR3 coding sequence is TGTGCCAGCAGTCGGACAGACTCCTACGAGCAGTACTTC. As protein: CASSRTDSYEQYF.

The J gene is TRBJ2-1, the V gene TRBV7-9; TRBD1 matches at 9 bases. The CDR3 runs 17 residues. V lost 1 base, J lost 2 bases, and 6 bases stayed unmatched. CDR1 is SEHNR, CDR2 FQNEAQ, per germline (reference sequence). CDR3 coding DNA: TGTGCCAGCAGCTTAGTTTCTGGGACAGGGACCTACAATGAGCAGTTCTTC. It specifies CASSLVSGTGTYNEQFF. Full variable domain (rest looked up from reference TRBV7-9 and TRBJ2-1): DTGVSQNPRHKITKRGQNVTFRCDPISEHNRLYWYRQTLGQGPEFLTYFQNEAQLEKSRLLSDRFSAERPKGSFSTLEIQRTEQGDSAMYLCASSLVSGTGTYNEQFFGPGTRLTVL.